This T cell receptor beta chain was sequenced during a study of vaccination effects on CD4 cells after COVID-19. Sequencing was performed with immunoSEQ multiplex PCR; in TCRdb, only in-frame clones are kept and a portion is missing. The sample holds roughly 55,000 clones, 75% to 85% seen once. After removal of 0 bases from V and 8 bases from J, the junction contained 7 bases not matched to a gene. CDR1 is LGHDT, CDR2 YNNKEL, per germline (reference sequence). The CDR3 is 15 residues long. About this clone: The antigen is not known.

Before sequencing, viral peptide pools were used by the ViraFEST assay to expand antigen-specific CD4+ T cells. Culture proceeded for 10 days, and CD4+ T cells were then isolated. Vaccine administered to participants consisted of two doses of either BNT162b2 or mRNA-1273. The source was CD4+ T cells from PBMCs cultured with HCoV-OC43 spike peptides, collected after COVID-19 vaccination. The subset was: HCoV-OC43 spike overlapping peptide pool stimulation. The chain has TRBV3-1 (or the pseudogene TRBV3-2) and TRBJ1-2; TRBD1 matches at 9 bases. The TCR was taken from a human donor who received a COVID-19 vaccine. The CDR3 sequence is CASSQELQGARGYTF. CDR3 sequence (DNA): TGTGCCAGCAGCCAAGAGCTACAGGGGGCTCGCGGCTACACCTTC.